The entry below describes one T cell receptor beta chain. Its antigen has not been determined. Base qualities are not at hand, and no much larger clone is one base apart. The entry originates in a study of CD8+ T cells in alopecia areata (dated by TCRdb to between 2018 and 2020). Regarding the research as a whole: The treated patients took part in an open-label pilot trial in which moderate-to-severe alopecia areata was treated with oral tofacitinib at 5 to 10 mg twice daily. In treated patients, disease severity was measured using the SALT score, which gives the percentage of scalp surface area affected. In humans, TCRbeta sequencing was performed on scalp tissue and on sorted CD4+ and CD8+ peripheral blood T cells from healthy controls and from patients with patchy or totalis/universalis alopecia areata. Patients received tofacitinib for 6 to 18 months and were then followed off drug for 6 months to check for delayed response and recurrence. Clonality in the scalp was compared among normal scalp (n=4), patchy alopecia areata scalp (n=8), and alopecia totalis/universalis scalp (n=8). The RNA source kit depended on sample type: the PAXgene miRNA kit for fixed scalp, the miRNeasy kit for PBMCs, and the RNeasy kit for mouse skin. TCRbeta CDR3 regions were amplified by immunoSEQ multiplex PCR using 35 Vbeta forward and 13 Jbeta reverse primers. In both human patients and the C3H/HeJ mouse model, the study applied high-throughput TCRbeta sequencing to look at T cell clonal expansion in alopecia areata. Biopsies were taken from tofacitinib-treated patients at baseline and at 4 and 24 weeks of treatment, and a later scalp biopsy was taken in several of the tofacitinib-treated patients.

Libraries were built with the immunoSEQ multiplex PCR assay. For TCR sequencing, RNA was extracted from every sample and reverse transcribed into cDNA to serve as template. First-strand cDNA was synthesized with SuperScript III using a 2:1 mix of oligo-dT and random hexamers. Amplification bias was assessed with a synthetic immune receptor repertoire, and residual bias was removed computationally. As for how the authors treated the data: Raw reads were preprocessed to remove errors, and CDR3 was defined according to IMGT conventions as the region from the conserved cysteine to phenylalanine. Clonality was computed by normalizing Shannon entropy by log2 of the number of productive unique TCRs and subtracting the result from 1. CD4 or CD8 identity of scalp clones was inferred by cross-referencing scalp TCRbeta sequences with sorted blood CD4 and CD8 repertoires. What TCRdb holds here is the immuneACCESS table cut down to in-frame rearrangements. Part of the clones is not present; checked against another copy, under half of the missing clones reflect an unresolved V gene, and the others are unexplained. That table is the source of V, J and clone size, and D and trimming were worked out from the DNA. The sample table holds about 110,000 clones, of which about 60% were seen once. 12% of the sample belongs to the ten largest clones.

The paper's findings and limits, for the study overall: Many expanded lesional clones persisted in scalp and blood during tofacitinib treatment, which may partly explain relapse after stopping treatment. Resident alphabeta T cells in normal human skin are also sequenced, complicating scalp TCR repertoire analysis, unlike mouse skin dominated by gammadelta T cells. Because the treated cohort was small and had only one nonresponder, larger studies are needed to examine links between baseline CD8+ expansion and response. Higher clonality and more expanded CD8+ clones were observed in lesional scalp than in normal scalp, particularly in alopecia totalis/universalis, a finding suggestive of antigenic drive. Compared with mice, TCR sequences shared between patients were less clear, possibly partly because of HLA diversity across the patient population. Scalp clonality and the number of expanded CD8+ clones among the top 100 scalp clones were significantly decreased by tofacitinib.

The time point label, read with the paper, signifies: roughly 24 weeks on oral tofacitinib. The sample's treatment or condition, from its label and the paper: oral pan-JAK inhibitor, 5-10 mg twice daily. Lesional scalp punch biopsies and peripheral blood were collected from alopecia areata patients. PBMCs were isolated by density centrifugation and stained for CD3, CD4 and CD8, after which CD4+ and CD8+ T cells were sorted on a FACSAria. The CDR3 has 11 amino acids, counting the end cysteine and phenylalanine. Only the CDR3 part of the read is kept: 33 bases, read in frame from the first base. V is cut by 0 bases and J by 12 bases, and the space between the germline ends is 12 bases. CDR1 and CDR2, per the germline V gene (reference sequence), are GTSNPN and SVGIG.

The rearrangement combines TRBV30 with TRBJ2-7; the D segment might be TRBD1 or TRBD2, since each matches 5 bases. Here the sequenced sample was CD8+ T cells sorted from blood, taken at week 24, from a patient treated with tofacitinib. This clonotype originated in a human donor with alopecia areata. The CDR3 in this case is CAWSVGTEVYF. The DNA sequence is as follows: TGTGCCTGGAGTGTAGGGACGGAGGTGTACTTC. Supplemented by the reference TRBV30 and TRBJ2-7 proteins around the CDR3, the complete variable domain is SQTIHQWPATLVQPVGSPLSLECTVEGTSNPNLYWYRQAAGRGLQLLFYSVGIGQISSEVPQNLSASRPQDRQFILSSKKLLLSDSGFYLCAWSVGTEVYFGPGTRLTVT.